These T cell receptor beta chains were read from a single sample in a study of radiotherapy plus CTLA-4 blockade in lung cancer. The protocol was immunoSEQ multiplex PCR, while the TCRdb copy is restricted to in-frame clones and leaves out a portion. This table holds under 100,000 clones, about 85% found once. The sample was peripheral blood, taken from a patient treated with radiotherapy plus ipilimumab. The receptor set was obtained from a human donor with non-small cell lung cancer that progressed on radiotherapy plus ipilimumab. Both conserved end residues are part of each CDR3. Each record gives: D gene, V gene, clone size, J gene, CDR3 DNA, CDR3 protein. A D gene is named only where the DNA matches it firmly. The listing skips clone size in some rows; elsewhere it reads once, few, many or a size class.

TRBD2	TRBV19	NA	TRBJ2-3	TGTGCCAGTACCCCACCGGGGCTAGCGGGAGGAGATACGCAGTATTTT	CASTPPGLAGGDTQYF
TRBD2	TRBV7-3	NA	TRBJ2-6	TGTGCCAGCAGCTTAGGGCTAGCGGGATCTGGGGCCAACGTCCTGACTTTC	CASSLGLAGSGANVLTF
TRBD2	TRBV29-1	NA	TRBJ2-1	TGCAGCGTTTCCCCGACTAGCGGGAGGGCCAATGAGCAGTTCTTC	CSVSPTSGRANEQFF
TRBD2	TRBV11-3	NA	TRBJ2-3	TGTGCCAGCAGCCTTCGGACTAGCGGAACAGATACGCAGTATTTT	CASSLRTSGTDTQYF
NA	TRBV6-6	NA	TRBJ2-1	TGTGCCAGCATCAAGGGTACAGGGCGGAATGAGCAGTTCTTC	CASIKGTGRNEQFF
NA	TRBV10-3	NA	TRBJ2-1	TGTGCCATCAGTGAGTCAACGCGTAGCTCCTACAATGAGCAGTTCTTC	CAISESTRSSYNEQFF
NA	TRBV6-5	NA	TRBJ1-2	TGTGCCAGCAGATCATCGACAGCCCATTTAGCCTACACCTTC	CASRSSTAHLAYTF
NA	TRBV19	NA	TRBJ2-7	TGTGCCAGTAGTATACCCCCCACGGACGAGCAGTACTTC	CASSIPPTDEQYF
TRBD1	TRBV29-1	NA	TRBJ2-7	TGCAGCGTCGGGACAGCCTACGAGCAGTACTTC	CSVGTAYEQYF
TRBD1	TRBV9	NA	TRBJ1-1	TGTGCCAGCAGCTGGGGGACAGATAACACTGAAGCTTTCTTT	CASSWGTDNTEAFF
TRBD2	TRBV25-1	NA	TRBJ2-3	TGTGCCAGCAGGGGCATTCGCGGGGGGGTGTACACAGATACGCAGTATTTT	CASRGIRGGVYTDTQYF
NA	TRBV29-1	NA	TRBJ1-1	TGCAGCGTTGAAGATCGAGGTAGGAACACTGAAGCTTTCTTT	CSVEDRGRNTEAFF
TRBD1	TRBV25-1	once	TRBJ1-1	TGTGCCAGCAGGCAGACAGGGAGGAACACTGAAGCTTTCTTT	CASRQTGRNTEAFF
NA	TRBV9	NA	TRBJ2-2	TGTGCCAGCAGCGTAGGTCACTCCCCCGGGGAGCTGTTTTTT	CASSVGHSPGELFF
NA	TRBV25-1	NA	TRBJ2-3	TGTGCCAGCAGTGAACGGAGGGGGGTGAAGACAGATACGCAGTATTTT	CASSERRGVKTDTQYF
TRBD2	TRBV28	NA	TRBJ2-3	TGTGCCAGCAGTTTAGCGGGGGGCGCCACAGATACGCAGTATTTT	CASSLAGGATDTQYF
NA	TRBV7-9	NA	TRBJ1-5	TGTGCCAGCAGCTTGGGGCTTTCACAGCCCCAGCATTTT	CASSLGLSQPQHF
NA	TRBV7-3	NA	TRBJ1-1	TGTGCCAGCAGCTCCCGTTTGAACACTGAAGCTTTCTTT	CASSSRLNTEAFF
TRBD1	TRBV5-6	NA	TRBJ1-1	TGTGCCAGCGCCCCCGGACAGGTTTACATGAACACTGAAGCTTTCTTT	CASAPGQVYMNTEAFF
TRBD1	TRBV2	NA	TRBJ1-2	TGTGCCAGCAGCGCGGGACAGACTTATGGCTACACCTTC	CASSAGQTYGYTF
NA	TRBV7-9	once	TRBJ1-6	TGTGCCAGCAGCCCCGACAGTAATTCACCCCTCCACTTT	CASSPDSNSPLHF
NA	TRBV19	NA	TRBJ2-2	TGTGCCAGTAAGGGGGTGACTAACACCGGGGAGCTGTTTTTT	CASKGVTNTGELFF
NA	TRBV10-3	NA	TRBJ2-6	TGTGCCGTCTCAGCTCCTGGGGCCAACGTCCTGACTTTC	CAVSAPGANVLTF
TRBD1	TRBV5-6	NA	TRBJ1-2	TGTGCCAGCAGCTTGGGGGGACAGGACTATGGCTACACCTTC	CASSLGGQDYGYTF
TRBD1	TRBV5-4	few	TRBJ1-2	TGTGCCAGCAGTCGCGACAGGGCCCCCTTCTATGGCTACACCTTC	CASSRDRAPFYGYTF
NA	TRBV7-9	once	TRBJ2-7	TGTGCCAGCAGCGAAAAGATCGGGACGGACATCGAGCAGTACTTC	CASSEKIGTDIEQYF
TRBD1	TRBV6-1	once	TRBJ2-1	TGTGCCAGCAGTGAAGGCCAGGGGGCCGGGAATGAGCAGTTCTTC	CASSEGQGAGNEQFF
NA	TRBV9	few	TRBJ1-6	TGTGCCAGCAGCGTAGTCCCAGGCCCCTATAATTCACCCCTCCACTTT	CASSVVPGPYNSPLHF
NA	TRBV7-9	once	TRBJ2-1	TGTGCCAGCAGCAACAGGGGCGGGGGGCGTGAGCAGTTCTTC	CASSNRGGGREQFF
NA	TRBV5-1	NA	TRBJ1-2	TGCGCCAGCAGCTTGGATAGCACCTATGGCTACACCTTC	CASSLDSTYGYTF
TRBD1	TRBV11-2	NA	TRBJ2-1	TGTGCCAGCAGCTTAAACAGGGGTTCCTACAATGAGCAGTTCTTC	CASSLNRGSYNEQFF